The 30 T cell receptor beta chains presented below share a single source sample, sequenced in a study of cytomegalovirus exposure and HLA in healthy donors. The PCR made use of 60 Vbeta and 13 Jbeta primers. Assay used: immunoSEQ multiplex PCR; TCRdb lists only in-frame clones, some missing. This sample's table reports 150,000 to 200,000 clones. The sequenced sample consisted of PBMCs. These receptors all stem from a woman younger than 35 in good health and CMV-seropositive.

This chain's CDR3 is CASSEAGANVLTF. The DNA for the CDR3 is TGCGCCAGCAGTGAGGCTGGGGCCAACGTCCTGACTTTC. The chain has TRBV5-1 and TRBJ2-6; D gene uncertain. Germline values: CDR1 SGHRS, CDR2 YFSETQ. Trimming took off 5 bases at V and 2 bases at J, with 5 bases between the two ends. This CDR3 contains 13 residues.

This rearrangement joins TRBV5-4 to TRBJ2-3; 13 nucleotides match TRBD2. Germline V gives CDR1 SGHNT, CDR2 YYREEE (reference sequence). Trimming at V came to 0 bases and at J to 0 bases, leaving 4 bases not matched to a gene. CDR3 length: 18 amino acids. The CDR3 DNA sequence: TGTGCCAGCAGCTTGGGGGGGACTAGCGGGATCAGCACAGATACGCAGTATTTT. Its translation: CASSLGGTSGISTDTQYF.

The chain employs TRBV27 and TRBJ1-2; D might be TRBD1 (6 bases). This CDR3 spans 14 amino acids. Per the germline V gene, CDR1 is MNHEY and CDR2 is SMNVEV (reference sequence). Trimming shortened V by 7 bases and J by 8 bases, and 20 bases separated the two germline ends. The CDR3: CASTNPGDLGGYTF. As DNA, the CDR3 is TGTGCCAGCACCAATCCAGGGGATTTAGGGGGCTACACCTTC.

The chain recombines TRBV4-1 with TRBJ2-2; no clear D gene. Trimming left V 2 bases short and J 7 bases short, with 17 bases between. Germline-derived CDR1 and CDR2 are MGHRA and YSYEKL. This CDR3 comprises 16 residues. CDR3: CASSQLRQYDHGELFF. The CDR3, as DNA: TGCGCCAGCAGCCAATTGAGGCAGTATGATCACGGGGAGCTGTTTTTT.

The genes are TRBV27 and TRBJ1-1, with TRBD1 identical over 7 bases. The CDR3 covers 14 residues. Germline CDR1 MNHEY, CDR2 SMNVEV (reference sequence). Unmatched junction bases numbered 4, after V lost 2 bases and J lost 4 bases. CDR3 DNA: TGTGCCAGCAGTTTAGAACAGGGGAGCACTGAAGCTTTCTTT. Amino acid sequence: CASSLEQGSTEAFF.

The chain couples TRBV2 to TRBJ1-1; 10 positions match TRBD1. CDR1 and CDR2 (germline): SNHLY, FYNNEI. The length of the CDR3 is 13 residues. Trimming took 8 bases from V and 4 from J; bases not matched to a gene: 4. The CDR3 bases are TGTGCCAGCGAGGGACAGGGGTTCACTGAAGCTTTCTTT. It yields the protein CASEGQGFTEAFF.

The chain is built from TRBV19 and TRBJ1-6, with D unclear. CDR3 size: 13 residues. Per germline, CDR1 LNHDA and CDR2 SQIVND (reference sequence). V was trimmed by 4 bases and J by 8 bases, leaving 9 bases between them. CDR3 sequence (DNA): TGTGCCAGTAGTAGGGGTAGCGATTCACCCCTCCACTTT. This codes for CASSRGSDSPLHF.

The chain has TRBV10-3 and TRBJ2-2, with 8 nucleotides matching TRBD1. This CDR3 is 13 amino acids long. J was trimmed by 7 bases and V by 7 bases; bases with no gene match: 5. Germline V gene lookup returns CDR1 ENHRY and CDR2 SYGVKD. DNA for the CDR3: TGTGCCATCACGACAGGGGCAAACGGGGAGCTGTTTTTT. Translated, it gives CAITTGANGELFF.

This chain connects TRBV2 to TRBJ1-1, with D unresolved. Looked up from germline, CDR1 is SNHLY and CDR2 is FYNNEI. Trimming left V 9 bases short and J 3 bases short, with 11 bases between. The CDR3 runs 12 residues. DNA for the CDR3: TGTGCCAGTCTAGAGGAGGACACTGAAGCTTTCTTT. It encodes CASLEEDTEAFF.

The J gene is TRBJ2-1, the V gene TRBV18; 12 nucleotides line up with TRBD1. The CDR3 has 15 residues. The junction had 4 bases not matched to a gene; V was cut back by 2 bases and J by 8 bases. CDR1 is KGHSH and CDR2 is LQKENI in the germline V gene. CDR3 DNA sequence: TGTGCCAGCTCACCAGGGACAGGGGGCTTCTATGAGCAGTTCTTC. It specifies CASSPGTGGFYEQFF.

The chain uses TRBV27 and TRBJ1-4, with D possibly matching TRBD1 (5 bases). Germline loops: CDR1 MNHEY, CDR2 SMNVEV (reference sequence). Trimming stripped 7 bases from V and 7 bases from J, with 25 bases between. The CDR3 extends over 17 amino acids. The CDR3 loop is CASTRLGGTTPSEKLFF. CDR3 in DNA: TGTGCCAGCACCCGACTTGGGGGGACCACCCCTAGTGAAAAACTGTTTTTT.

The chain links TRBV29-1 to TRBJ2-5, with D perhaps TRBD1 (6 bases). The tail of the sequence fits TRBJ2-7 better, so the J call may be wrong. The germline CDR1 and CDR2 sequences are SQVTM and ANQGSEA. This CDR3 is 16 amino acids long. In nucleotides, the CDR3 is TGCAGCGTTGAAGATCAGGCAGGGGTCCTCGGCTACGAGCAGTACTTC. It is translated as CSVEDQAGVLGYEQYF.

The chain has TRBV29-1 and TRBJ2-5; possibly TRBD2 for D (5 bases). This CDR3 is 16 amino acids long. Per the germline V gene, CDR1 is SQVTM and CDR2 is ANQGSEA. Between the trimmed V and J ends, which lost 0 bases and 13 bases, there was a span of 27 bases. CDR3 nucleotide sequence: TGCAGCGTTGAAGATCTTCAACTAGATTCGACAAACGGACGGTACTTC. It encodes CSVEDLQLDSTNGRYF.

The genes are TRBV4-3 and TRBJ1-4; 8 bases line up with TRBD1. Germline CDR1 is LGHNA and CDR2 is YSLEER. Trimming cost V 6 bases and J 6 bases; bases outside gene matches: 9. The CDR3 is made up of 15 amino acids. The CDR3 nucleotides are TGCGCCAGCAGGCCCTTGGACAGGGATGATGAAAAACTGTTTTTT. It encodes CASRPLDRDDEKLFF.

The CDR3 sequence: CASSLQETQYF. The CDR3 bases are TGTGCCAGCTCCCTCCAAGAGACCCAGTACTTC. This chain joins TRBV18 and TRBJ2-5; the D is unclear. The CDR3 is 11 residues long. Germline V gene data show CDR1 as KGHSH and CDR2 as LQKENI. Trimming removed 6 bases from V and 1 base from J, with 3 bases in between.

The rearrangement joins TRBV11-2 to TRBJ2-7; TRBD1 matches at 9 bases. V shed 0 bases, J shed 7 bases, and the junction held 10 bases outside the gene matches. Germline V gives CDR1 SGHAT, CDR2 FQNNGV. The CDR3 extends over 16 amino acids. The CDR3 loop is CASSLDTGTGQWEQYF. For the CDR3, the DNA is TGTGCCAGCAGCTTAGATACCGGGACAGGGCAATGGGAGCAGTACTTC.

The chain is built from TRBV20-1 and TRBJ2-1; D is possibly TRBD2 (5 bases). The germline V and J ends were trimmed by 6 bases and 8 bases, with 11 bases remaining between them. CDR1 DFQATT and CDR2 SNEGSKA come from the germline V gene (reference sequence). This CDR3 contains 11 residues. CDR3 in amino acids: CSAQRRDEQFF. In nucleotides, the CDR3 is TGCAGTGCCCAAAGGCGGGATGAGCAGTTCTTC.

This chain uses TRBV7-8 with TRBJ2-1; 7 nucleotides line up with TRBD2. J was trimmed by 7 bases and V by 0 bases; bases with no gene match: 9. CDR3 length equals 16 residues. Germline-derived CDR1 and CDR2 are SGHVS and FQNEAQ. In DNA, the CDR3 is TGTGCCAGCAGCTTAGCGAGGCGGGAGATTGGGAATGAGCAGTTCTTC. Amino acids: CASSLARREIGNEQFF.

This chain joins TRBV7-9 and TRBJ2-1, with 9 bases matching TRBD1. The trim removed 5 bases at V and 4 bases at J, leaving 6 bases unmatched. This CDR3 has 15 amino acids. Germline V gene lookup returns CDR1 SEHNR and CDR2 FQNEAQ (reference sequence). CDR3 in amino acids: CASSPIDRGYNEQFF. CDR3 sequence (DNA): TGTGCCAGCAGCCCGATAGACAGGGGGTACAATGAGCAGTTCTTC.

The genes are TRBV15 and TRBJ2-7, with TRBD2 matching 10 bases. The CDR3 is made up of 17 amino acids. Germline lookup yields CDR1 LNHNV and CDR2 YYDKDF (reference sequence). Unmatched junction bases numbered 7, after V lost 0 bases and J lost 2 bases. The CDR3 nucleotides are TGTGCCACCAGCAGAGAACCCGGACTAGCGGTCCCCTACGAGCAGTACTTC. Residues: CATSREPGLAVPYEQYF.

The chain links TRBV27 to TRBJ1-2, with unresolved D. V lost 6 bases and J 7 bases, leaving 21 bases between the germline ends. The CDR3 extends over 15 amino acids. Germline-derived CDR1 and CDR2 are MNHEY and SMNVEV (reference sequence). CDR3 DNA: TGTGCCAGCAGCCCAGATAGGACGGGGATCGGTGGCTACACCTTC. It codes for CASSPDRTGIGGYTF.

Here the CDR3 reads CASSQPTEREAFF. DNA of the CDR3: TGTGCCAGCTCACAACCGACAGAGAGGGAAGCTTTCTTT. The V gene is TRBV18, the J gene TRBJ1-1; D perhaps matches TRBD1 (5 bases). Germline CDR1 and CDR2: KGHSH and LQKENI. This CDR3 comprises 13 residues. Trimming removed 4 bases from V and 8 bases from J, with 14 bases in between.

The chain combines TRBV6-1 with TRBJ2-7; 12 positions match TRBD2. The CDR3 is 16 residues long. Germline V gene data show CDR1 as MNHNS and CDR2 as SASEGT. The V and J ends lost 4 bases and 4 bases, in that order; junction bases with no gene match: 8. This chain's CDR3 is CASSGRLAGVRYEQYF. The CDR3 DNA reads TGTGCCAGCAGTGGTAGACTAGCGGGAGTTCGTTACGAGCAGTACTTC.

This chain links TRBV14 with TRBJ1-2; the match to TRBD1 covers 9 bases. CDR3 length: 15 residues. V dropped 3 bases and J dropped 8; count of bases not matched to a gene: 10. Germline CDR1 reads SGHDN; CDR2 reads FVKESK. The CDR3 DNA is TGTGCCAGCAGCCAGACCACAGGGGGCCGAAGCGGCTACACCTTC. It yields the protein CASSQTTGGRSGYTF.

This chain joins TRBV2 and TRBJ1-2; 7 positions match TRBD1. Germline V gene sequence: CDR1 SNHLY, CDR2 FYNNEI. This CDR3 is built from 15 residues. J lost 2 bases, V lost 0 bases, and 3 bases had no gene match. In nucleotides, the CDR3 is TGTGCCAGCAGTGAAGCGGGACAGACGAACTATGGCTACACCTTC. It translates to CASSEAGQTNYGYTF.

With respect to this clone: The same CDR3 arises from other DNA sequences in this sample as well. CDR3 sequence reads: CASSLAGGGYGYTF. CDR3 nucleotides: TGCGCCAGCAGCTTGGCAGGGGGCGGGTATGGCTACACCTTC. The genes are TRBV5-1 and TRBJ1-2; 8 nucleotides align to TRBD1. The CDR3 covers 14 residues. The J segment lost 5 bases and the V segment lost 0 bases, leaving 3 bases of the junction unmatched. Germline V gene lookup returns CDR1 SGHRS and CDR2 YFSETQ.

In DNA form, the CDR3 reads TGTGCCAGCAGTTACTCTCGGGTGACTGAAGCTTTCTTT. Its protein product is CASSYSRVTEAFF. The chain joins TRBV6-5 to TRBJ1-1, with D hard to call. CDR3 length equals 13 residues. The V and J ends lost 0 bases and 5 bases respectively, with 7 bases between them. Germline CDR1 MNHEY, CDR2 SVGAGI.

This chain uses TRBV6-5 with TRBJ2-7; D call uncertain. The length of the CDR3 is 10 residues. Germline CDR1 MNHEY, CDR2 SVGAGI. Trimming removed 11 bases at V and 3 bases at J, with 8 bases between. DNA for the CDR3: TGTGCCCGCAACATCTACGAGCAGTACTTC. This sequence encodes CARNIYEQYF.

The rearrangement links TRBV6-6 to TRBJ1-2; TRBD1 is a possible D gene (5 bases). The germline CDR1 and CDR2 sequences are MNHNY and SVGAGI (reference sequence). CDR3 length: 13 residues. V was clipped by 4 bases and J by 8 bases, with 14 bases between them. The CDR3 DNA is TGTGCCAGCAGTTCCCTCCTCAGGGAAGGCTACACCTTC. This codes for CASSSLLREGYTF.

The chain recombines TRBV4-1 with TRBJ2-1; 8 positions match TRBD2. This CDR3 has 16 amino acids. V lost 1 base, J lost 4 bases, and 6 bases stayed unmatched. The germline V gene has CDR1 MGHRA and CDR2 YSYEKL. The CDR3 is CASSQGEGLGYNEQFF. In nucleotides, the CDR3 is TGCGCCAGCAGCCAAGGTGAGGGACTAGGGTACAATGAGCAGTTCTTC.